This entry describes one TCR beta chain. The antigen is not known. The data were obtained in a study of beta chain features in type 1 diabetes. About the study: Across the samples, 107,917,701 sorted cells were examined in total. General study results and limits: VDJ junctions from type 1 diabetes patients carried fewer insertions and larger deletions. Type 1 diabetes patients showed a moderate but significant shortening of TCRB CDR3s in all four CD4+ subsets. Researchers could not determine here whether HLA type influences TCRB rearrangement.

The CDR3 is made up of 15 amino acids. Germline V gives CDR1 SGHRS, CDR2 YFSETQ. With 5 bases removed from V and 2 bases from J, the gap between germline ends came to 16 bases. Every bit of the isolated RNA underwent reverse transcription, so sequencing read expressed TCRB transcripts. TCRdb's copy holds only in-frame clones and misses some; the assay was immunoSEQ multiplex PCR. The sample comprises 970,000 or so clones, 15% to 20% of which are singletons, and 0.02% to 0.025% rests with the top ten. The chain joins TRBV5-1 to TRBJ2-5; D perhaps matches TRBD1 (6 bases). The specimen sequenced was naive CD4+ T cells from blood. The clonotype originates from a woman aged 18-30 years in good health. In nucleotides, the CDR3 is TGCGCCAGCAGACTGACCGGGACAACTCAAGAGACCCAGTACTTC. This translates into CASRLTGTTQETQYF. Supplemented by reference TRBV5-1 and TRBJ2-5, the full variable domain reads KAGVTQTPRYLIKTRGQQVTLSCSPISGHRSVSWYQQTPGQGLQFLFEYFSETQRNKGNFPGRFSGRQFSNSRSEMNVSTLELGDSALYLCASRLTGTTQETQYFGPGTRLLVL.